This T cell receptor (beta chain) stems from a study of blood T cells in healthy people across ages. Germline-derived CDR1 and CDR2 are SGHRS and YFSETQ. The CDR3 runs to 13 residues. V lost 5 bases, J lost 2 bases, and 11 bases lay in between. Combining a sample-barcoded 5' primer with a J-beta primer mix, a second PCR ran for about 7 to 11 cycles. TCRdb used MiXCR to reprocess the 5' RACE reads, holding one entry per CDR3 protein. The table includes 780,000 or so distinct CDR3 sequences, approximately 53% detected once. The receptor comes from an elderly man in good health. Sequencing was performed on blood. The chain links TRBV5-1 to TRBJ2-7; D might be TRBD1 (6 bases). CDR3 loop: CASSRDNTYEQYF. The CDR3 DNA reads TGCGCCAGCAGTCGGGACAACACCTACGAGCAGTACTTC.